One and the same sample provided the 23 T cell receptor beta chains below, sequenced in a study of T cell clonality in common variable immunodeficiency. Data came from immunoSEQ multiplex PCR; TCRdb stores just in-frame clones and leaves some out. The data show more than 55,000 clones, none appearing only once, with about 0.8% held by the ten largest. Sequenced sample: peripheral blood mononuclear cells. The origin of the receptors is a person aged 18-70 years in good health.

This clone was seen repeatedly, ten times or more. Sequencing ends 3 residues short of the CDR3 end; the germline J gene provides the rest. The gene calls are TRBV19 and TRBJ2-5, with 8 bases lining up with TRBD1. The germline V gene encodes CDR1 LNHDA and CDR2 SQIVND (reference sequence). V dropped 10 bases and J dropped 4; count of bases not matched to a gene: 8. CDR3 length: 13 residues. The CDR3 region is CATTRGPGETQYF. The CDR3 bases that were read are TGTGCCACTACCAGGGGGCCGGGAGAGACC.

This clone was detected a few times. From the germline J gene comes the end of the CDR3, since the read stops 3 residues before it. V and J are TRBV7-2 and TRBJ1-1, with D perhaps TRBD1 (6 bases). This CDR3 region has 12 residues. CDR1 and CDR2 (germline): SGHTA, FQGNSA. V was shortened by 3 bases and J by 6 bases, with 8 bases between the two germline ends. The CDR3: CASSFGTPEAFF. Incomplete CDR3 DNA: TGTGCCAGCAGCTTCGGGACACCTGAA. Complete variable domain (other parts from reference TRBV7-2 and TRBJ1-1): GAGVSQSPSNKVTEKGKDVELRCDPISGHTALYWYRQSLGQGLEFLIYFQGNSAPDKSGLPSDRFSAERTGGSVSTLTIQRTQQEDSAVYLCASSFGTPEAFFGQGTRLTVV.

The CDR3: CAWSATYEQYF. CDR3 DNA, as far as it was read: TGTGCCTGGAGCGCGACCTACGAG. This chain links TRBV30 with TRBJ2-7; unclear D gene. The read terminates 3 residues before the CDR3 end, so the remaining end is supplied by the germline J gene. Per the germline V gene, CDR1 is GTSNPN and CDR2 is SVGIG (reference sequence). This CDR3 is built from 11 residues. The V gene lost 3 bases and the J gene lost 2 bases, with 5 bases spanning the gap.

This clone was counted at least ten times. The sequenced fragment ends 3 residues before the CDR3 boundary, so the rest is inferred from the germline J gene. V gene TRBV4-1 combines with J gene TRBJ2-3, with D possibly being TRBD1 (6 bases). The V gene's germline CDR1 is MGHRA and CDR2 YSYEKL. CDR3 length equals 13 residues. CDR3 protein: CASRQGIQETQYF. The covered CDR3 bases are TGCGCCAGCAGGCAGGGGATCCAAGAGACG.

This clone was recorded at least ten times. The read halts 3 residues ahead of the CDR3 end, with the missing end drawn from the germline J gene. V gene TRBV5-4 combines with J gene TRBJ1-4, with a weak D call TRBD1 (6 bases). The CDR3 contains 14 residues. Germline V gene sequence: CDR1 SGHNT, CDR2 YYREEE (reference sequence). Trimming took 4 bases from V and 3 from J, leaving 10 bases between them. CDR3 region: CASSPGEPNEKLFF. CDR3 DNA, as far as it was read: TGTGCCAGCAGCCCAGGGGAGCCTAATGAAAAA.

This clone ranks as medium-sized. The CDR3 end falls 3 residues outside the read, so it is completed with the germline J gene. This rearrangement joins TRBV19 to TRBJ2-6; D gene ambiguous. The CDR3 contains 15 residues. The V and J ends lost 6 bases and 3 bases respectively, with 12 bases between them. Per the germline V gene, CDR1 is LNHDA and CDR2 is SQIVND (reference sequence). The CDR3 is CASRWQDGGANVLTF. The sequenced part of the CDR3 DNA is TGTGCCAGTAGGTGGCAGGATGGTGGGGCCAACGTC.

This clone was counted ten times or more. The DNA ends 3 residues before the CDR3 does, and the rest of the CDR3 is filled in from the germline J gene. The chain uses TRBV7-9 and TRBJ1-1; TRBD1 matches at 8 bases. The V gene's germline CDR1 is SEHNR and CDR2 FQNEAQ (reference sequence). This CDR3 spans 13 amino acids. The part of the CDR3 DNA that was read is TGTGCCAGCAGCTCACGGGTGGACAGGGAG. It codes for CASSSRVDRE. The whole CDR3 protein reads CASSSRVDREAFF.

This clone was picked up many times. Coverage ceases 3 residues before the CDR3 finishes, and the germline J gene fills in the end. The rearrangement joins TRBV3-1 (or the pseudogene TRBV3-2) to TRBJ1-5; the D gene is possibly TRBD1 (6 bases). The CDR3 runs to 19 residues. The germline CDR1 and CDR2 sequences are LGHDT and YNNKEL (reference sequence). The covered CDR3 bases are TGTGCCAGCAGCCAAGATGGGTCTAGCGGGGGCCCATTAGAAGTTCCC. Translation gives CASSQDGSSGGPLEVP. The entire CDR3 is CASSQDGSSGGPLEVPQHF.

This clone was observed at least ten times. The sequence runs out 3 residues before the end of the CDR3; the remainder is reconstructed from the germline J gene. V gene TRBV16 combines with J gene TRBJ2-7; 9 bases map to TRBD2. The CDR3 is 14 residues long. Germline V gene data show CDR1 as KGHSY and CDR2 as FQNENV. With 4 bases clipped from V and 3 bases from J, the junction kept 4 bases outside the gene matches. CDR3 DNA, as far as it was read: TGTGCCAGCAGCCCCGCGACTAGCGGCTACGAG. It codes for CASSPATSGYE. The CDR3 reads in full as CASSPATSGYEQYF.

This clone was seen ten or more times. The read comes to an end 3 residues before the CDR3 does, leaving the germline J gene to fill in the end. The rearrangement joins TRBV6-1 to TRBJ1-2, with TRBD1 matching over 7 bases. J was trimmed by 4 bases and V by 0 bases; bases with no gene match: 2. Germline V gives CDR1 MNHNS, CDR2 SASEGT. The CDR3 totals 14 residues. The part of the CDR3 DNA that was read is TGTGCCAGCAGTGAAGCCCGGGACAGCTATGGC. Protein: CASSEARDSYG. The complete CDR3 sequence is CASSEARDSYGYTF.

This clone was seen many times. The observed sequence ends 3 residues before the CDR3 terminus, with the missing tail filled in from the germline J gene. This chain uses TRBV20-1 with TRBJ1-2; 7 bases are shared with TRBD1. J was trimmed by 7 bases and V by 0 bases; bases with no gene match: 23. The V gene's germline CDR1 is DFQATT and CDR2 SNEGSKA (reference sequence). This CDR3 contains 19 residues. Incomplete CDR3 DNA: TGCAGTGCTAGAGATTCCCACCGCCCCACGACAGGGCCGGGACGTGGC. Its translation: CSARDSHRPTTGPGRG. The entire CDR3 is CSARDSHRPTTGPGRGYTF.

This clone was seen ten or more times. The observed sequence ends 3 residues before the CDR3 terminus, with the missing tail filled in from the germline J gene. This chain joins TRBV20-1 and TRBJ2-3; the D gene is possibly TRBD2 (6 bases). Per the germline V gene, CDR1 is DFQATT and CDR2 is SNEGSKA (reference sequence). Trimming removed 1 base from V and 0 bases from J, with 8 bases in between. This CDR3 region has 14 residues. The CDR3 region is CSARAGVSTDTQYF. The DNA read from the CDR3 is TGCAGTGCTAGAGCGGGGGTGAGCACAGATACG.

This clone appeared many times. Read sequence stops 3 residues before the CDR3 end, and the germline J gene provides the missing end. The V gene is TRBV19, the J gene TRBJ2-2; TRBD1 might be the D (6 bases). V was clipped by 2 bases and J by 7 bases, with 8 bases between them. Per the germline V gene, CDR1 is LNHDA and CDR2 is SQIVND (reference sequence). The length of the CDR3 is 13 residues. The CDR3 reads CASSIQGHGELFF. Incomplete CDR3 DNA: TGTGCCAGTAGTATACAGGGGCACGGGGAG.

This clone was found many times. The read ends 3 residues before the CDR3 terminus; that terminus is restored from the germline J gene. V gene TRBV5-1 combines with J gene TRBJ1-2; 11 nucleotides line up with TRBD1. This CDR3 spans 14 amino acids. With V trimmed by 7 bases and J by 7 bases, 9 bases remained unmatched. Germline assignment: CDR1 SGHRS and CDR2 YFSETQ. CDR3 region: CASFTTGTGGGYTF. Incomplete CDR3 DNA: TGCGCCAGCTTCACAACCGGGACAGGGGGTGGC. Full variable domain (remainder filled in from reference TRBV5-1 and TRBJ1-2): KAGVTQTPRYLIKTRGQQVTLSCSPISGHRSVSWYQQTPGQGLQFLFEYFSETQRNKGNFPGRFSGRQFSNSRSEMNVSTLELGDSALYLCASFTTGTGGGYTFGSGTRLTVV.

This clone was picked up a small number of times. At one boundary the junction diverges from the germline segment, which might be a read error. The read falls 3 residues short of the CDR3 end, and the missing part is taken from the germline J gene. This chain joins TRBV18 and TRBJ1-6; 8 nucleotides line up with TRBD1. This CDR3 is built from 17 residues. Looked up from germline, CDR1 is KGHSH and CDR2 is LQKENI. The CDR3 bases that were read are TGTTCCAGCTCACAGACCGGGACAGGATCCTATAATTCGCCC. It encodes CSSSQTGTGSYNSP. The full CDR3 protein is CSSSQTGTGSYNSPLHF. The variable domain in full, completed from reference TRBV18 and TRBJ1-6, reads NAGVMQNPRHLVRRRGQEARLRCSPMKGHSHVYWYRQLPEEGLKFMVYLQKENIIDESGMPKERFSAEFPKEGPSILRIQQVVRGDSAAYFCSSSQTGTGSYNSPLHFGNGTRLTVT.

This clone showed up many times. The read ends 3 residues shy of where the CDR3 ends; the end is completed using the germline J gene. V gene TRBV30 combines with J gene TRBJ1-1; maybe TRBD1 (6 bases). V lost 5 bases and J lost 4, with 11 bases in between. The CDR3 loop spans 12 amino acids. Germline V gives CDR1 GTSNPN, CDR2 SVGIG (reference sequence). CDR3 protein: CAWGTGRTEAFF. The CDR3 bases that were read are TGTGCCTGGGGCACAGGGCGCACTGAA.

This clone was found many times. The read gets to within 3 residues of the CDR3 end, and the germline J gene fills in the rest. Other DNA sequences in this specimen translate into the identical CDR3. The V call is TRBV20-1, the J call TRBJ1-1, with D tentatively TRBD1 (6 bases). The V and J ends lost 0 bases and 0 bases respectively, with 8 bases between them. The CDR3 sequence is 14 residues long. Germline lookup yields CDR1 DFQATT and CDR2 SNEGSKA (reference sequence). The chain's CDR3 is CSARDQGLNTEAFF. The CDR3 bases that were read are TGCAGTGCTAGAGATCAGGGGTTGAACACTGAA.

In this sample, this clone turned up a few times. The read stops 3 residues short of the end of the CDR3; the missing end is completed from the germline J gene. The gene calls are TRBV25-1 and TRBJ1-6, with a possible D match to TRBD1 (5 bases). The V end was cut by 3 bases, the J end by 4 bases, with 7 bases between. Germline CDR1 is MGHDK and CDR2 is SYGVNS. This CDR3 region has 14 residues. The sequenced part of the CDR3 DNA is TGTGCCAGCAGTGACAGGGCTTATAATTCACCC. Encoded protein: CASSDRAYNSP. The whole CDR3 protein is CASSDRAYNSPLHF.

This clone was counted at least ten times. Read coverage stops 3 residues before the CDR3 terminus; the germline J gene supplies the remainder. The chain joins TRBV7-8 to TRBJ2-1; 16 bases align to TRBD2. Germline V gene lookup returns CDR1 SGHVS and CDR2 FQNEAQ. After removal of 7 bases from V and 9 bases from J, the junction contained 6 bases not matched to a gene. The CDR3 spans 15 residues. CDR3 residues: CASTTGTSGGGEQFF. The DNA read from the CDR3 is TGTGCCAGCACCACCGGGACTAGCGGGGGGGGTGAG.

This clone was detected many times. The read stops 3 residues short of the end of the CDR3; the missing end is completed from the germline J gene. The chain employs TRBV20-1 and TRBJ2-3; 11 bases line up with TRBD2. This CDR3 spans 16 amino acids. Germline CDR1 DFQATT, CDR2 SNEGSKA (reference sequence). Germline trimming cut 2 bases from V and 6 bases from J; bases unmatched to any gene: 10. The CDR3 sequence is CSARLFGLAGLDTQYF. Incomplete CDR3 DNA: TGCAGTGCTAGACTCTTCGGACTAGCGGGCCTCGATACG.

This clone was observed at least ten times. The read finishes 3 residues shy of the CDR3 end, and the germline J gene is used to complete it. The chain recombines TRBV5-6 with TRBJ1-4; 9 bases are shared with TRBD1. Trimming took 0 bases from V and 9 from J; bases not matched to a gene: 0. The CDR3 length is 13 residues. Germline CDR1 and CDR2: SGHDT and YYEEEE. CDR3 region: CASSLDRGQKLFF. The DNA read from the CDR3 is TGTGCCAGCAGCTTGGACAGGGGGCAAAAA.

This clone was counted many times. The read ends 3 residues before the CDR3 terminus; that terminus is restored from the germline J gene. V is TRBV20-1 and J is TRBJ2-1; TRBD2 agrees at 7 bases. Germline CDR1 and CDR2: DFQATT and SNEGSKA (reference sequence). The CDR3 is 13 amino acids. The ends lost 4 bases at V and 6 bases at J; junction bases unmatched: 6. This CDR3 reads CSAKSSGVNEQFF. CDR3 bases read: TGCAGTGCTAAGTCGAGCGGGGTCAATGAG.

There are many counts of this clone. The CDR3 end is not reached by the read, which stops 3 residues before it; the germline J gene fills it in. V gene TRBV19 combines with J gene TRBJ1-2; weak D call: TRBD1 (5 bases). The V gene's germline CDR1 is LNHDA and CDR2 SQIVND (reference sequence). This CDR3 is built from 13 residues. The CDR3 loop reads CASSTDLGGGYTF. CDR3 DNA, as far as it was read: TGTGCCAGTAGTACGGACCTTGGGGGGGGC.